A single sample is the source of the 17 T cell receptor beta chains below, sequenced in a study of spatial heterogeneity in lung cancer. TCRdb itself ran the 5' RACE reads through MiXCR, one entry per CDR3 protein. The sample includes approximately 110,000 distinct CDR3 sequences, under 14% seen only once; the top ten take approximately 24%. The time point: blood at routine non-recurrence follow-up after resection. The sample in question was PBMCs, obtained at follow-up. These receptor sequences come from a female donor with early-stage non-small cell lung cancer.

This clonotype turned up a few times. CDR3 protein: CASSLLAGEQYV. CDR3 in DNA: TGTGCCAGCAGCTTACTAGCCGGCGAGCAGTACGTC. The chain recombines TRBV7-9 with TRBJ2-7; D is perhaps TRBD2 (5 bases). V lost 2 bases and J 6 bases, leaving 8 bases between the germline ends. CDR3 length: 12 residues. In germline, CDR1 is SEHNR, CDR2 FQNEAQ (reference sequence).

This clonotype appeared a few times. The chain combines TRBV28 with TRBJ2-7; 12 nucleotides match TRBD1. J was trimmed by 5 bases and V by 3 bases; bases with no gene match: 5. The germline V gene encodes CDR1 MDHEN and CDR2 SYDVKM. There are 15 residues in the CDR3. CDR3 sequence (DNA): TGTGCCAGCAGTTTCCCAGGGACAGGGGGCGACGAGCAGTACTTC. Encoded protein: CASSFPGTGGDEQYF.

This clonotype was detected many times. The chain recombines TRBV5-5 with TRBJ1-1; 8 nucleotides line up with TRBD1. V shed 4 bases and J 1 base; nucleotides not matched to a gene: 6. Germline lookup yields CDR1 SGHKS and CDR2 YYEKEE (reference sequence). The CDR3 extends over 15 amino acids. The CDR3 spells CASSRQGPSNTEAFF. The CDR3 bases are TGTGCCAGCAGCCGACAGGGGCCATCGAACACTGAAGCTTTCTTT.

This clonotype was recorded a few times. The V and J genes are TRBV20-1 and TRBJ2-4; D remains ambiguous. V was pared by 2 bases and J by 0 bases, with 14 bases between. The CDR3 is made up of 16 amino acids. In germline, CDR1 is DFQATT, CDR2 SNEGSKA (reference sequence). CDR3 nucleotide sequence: TGCAGTGCTAGAAGGGCTGTGGGGATAGCCAAAAACATTCAGTACTTC. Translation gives CSARRAVGIAKNIQYF.

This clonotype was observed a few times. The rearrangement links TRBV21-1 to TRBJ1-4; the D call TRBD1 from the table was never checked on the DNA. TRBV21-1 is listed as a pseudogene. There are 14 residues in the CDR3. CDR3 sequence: CASKGGTGIEKLFF. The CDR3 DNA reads TGTGCCAGCAAAGGGGGGACAGGGATTGAAAAACTGTTTTTT.

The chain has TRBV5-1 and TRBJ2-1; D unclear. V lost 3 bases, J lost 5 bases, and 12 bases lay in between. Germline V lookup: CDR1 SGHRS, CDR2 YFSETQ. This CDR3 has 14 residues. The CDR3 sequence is CASSYRTPDNEQFF. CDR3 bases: TGCGCCAGCAGCTACCGGACGCCTGACAATGAGCAGTTCTTC.

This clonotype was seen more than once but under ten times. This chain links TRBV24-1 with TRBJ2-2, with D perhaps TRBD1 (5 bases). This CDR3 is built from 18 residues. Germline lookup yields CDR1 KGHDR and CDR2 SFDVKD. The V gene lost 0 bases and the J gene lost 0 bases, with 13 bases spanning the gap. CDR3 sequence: CATSDLPPRQTNTGELFF. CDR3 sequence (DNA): TGTGCCACCAGTGATTTGCCCCCACGACAGACGAACACCGGGGAGCTGTTTTTT.

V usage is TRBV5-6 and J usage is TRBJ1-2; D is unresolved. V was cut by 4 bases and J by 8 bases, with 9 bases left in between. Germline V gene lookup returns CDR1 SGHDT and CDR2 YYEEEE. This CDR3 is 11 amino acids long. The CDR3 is CASSLIGGYTF. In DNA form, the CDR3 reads TGTGCCAGCAGCCTTATAGGAGGCTACACCTTC.

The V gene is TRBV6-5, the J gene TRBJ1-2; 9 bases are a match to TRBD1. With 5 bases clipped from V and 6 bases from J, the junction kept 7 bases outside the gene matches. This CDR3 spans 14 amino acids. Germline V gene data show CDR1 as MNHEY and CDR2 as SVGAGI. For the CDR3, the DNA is TGTGCCAGCAGTGGGGACAGGGAAGGGAATGGCTACACCTTC. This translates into CASSGDREGNGYTF.

CDR3 in amino acids: CASSYSGRRGSGANVLTF. In DNA, the CDR3 is TGTGCCAGCAGTTACTCGGGGCGAAGGGGCTCTGGGGCCAACGTCCTGACTTTC. This chain links TRBV6-6 with TRBJ2-6; maybe TRBD1 (5 bases). CDR3 length: 18 amino acids. V lost 0 bases to trimming and J lost 0 bases, with 12 bases between them. Germline lookup yields CDR1 MNHNY and CDR2 SVGAGI (reference sequence).

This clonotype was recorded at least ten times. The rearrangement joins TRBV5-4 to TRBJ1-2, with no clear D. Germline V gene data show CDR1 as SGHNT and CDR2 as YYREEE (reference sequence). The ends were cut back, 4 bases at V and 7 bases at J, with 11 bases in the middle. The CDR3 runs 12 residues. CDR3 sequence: CASSPQFGGYTF. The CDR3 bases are TGTGCCAGCAGCCCGCAGTTTGGTGGCTACACCTTC.

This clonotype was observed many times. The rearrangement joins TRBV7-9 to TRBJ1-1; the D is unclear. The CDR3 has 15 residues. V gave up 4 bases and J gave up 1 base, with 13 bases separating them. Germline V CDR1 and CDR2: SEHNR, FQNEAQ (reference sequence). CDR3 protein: CASSYASGSNTEAFF. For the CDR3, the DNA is TGTGCCAGCAGCTACGCATCGGGCTCGAACACTGAAGCTTTCTTT. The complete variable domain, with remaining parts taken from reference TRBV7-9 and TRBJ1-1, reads DTGVSQNPRHKITKRGQNVTFRCDPISEHNRLYWYRQTLGQGPEFLTYFQNEAQLEKSRLLSDRFSAERPKGSFSTLEIQRTEQGDSAMYLCASSYASGSNTEAFFGQGTRLTVV.

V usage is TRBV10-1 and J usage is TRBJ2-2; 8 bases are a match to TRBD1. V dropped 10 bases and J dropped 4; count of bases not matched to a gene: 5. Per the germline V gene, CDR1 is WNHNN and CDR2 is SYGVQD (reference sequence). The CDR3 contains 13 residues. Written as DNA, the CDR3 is TGCGCCACTGGACAGGGACCCACCGGGGAGCTGTTTTTT. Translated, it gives CATGQGPTGELFF.

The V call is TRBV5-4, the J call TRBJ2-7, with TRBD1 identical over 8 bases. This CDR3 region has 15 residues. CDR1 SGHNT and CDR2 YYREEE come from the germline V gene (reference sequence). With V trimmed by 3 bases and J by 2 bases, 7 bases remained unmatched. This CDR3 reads CASSYGQGLTYEQYF. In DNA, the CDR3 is TGTGCCAGCAGCTACGGACAGGGTCTGACCTACGAGCAGTACTTC.

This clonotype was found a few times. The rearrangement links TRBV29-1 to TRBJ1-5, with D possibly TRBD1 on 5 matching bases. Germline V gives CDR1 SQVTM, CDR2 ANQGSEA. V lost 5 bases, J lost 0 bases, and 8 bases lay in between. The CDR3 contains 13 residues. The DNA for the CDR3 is TGCAGCGTTCAACAGGATAGCAATCAGCCCCAGCATTTT. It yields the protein CSVQQDSNQPQHF.

The CDR3 DNA sequence: TGTGCCAGCAGTCTCTGGACAGCCACAGATACGCAGTATTTT. Its protein product is CASSLWTATDTQYF. This sequence joins TRBV6-2 or TRBV6-3 and TRBJ2-3, with a weak D call TRBD1 (6 bases). Deletions cut 5 bases from V and 2 bases from J, with 11 bases between. There are 14 residues in the CDR3. CDR1 MNHEY and CDR2 SVGEGT come from the germline V gene.

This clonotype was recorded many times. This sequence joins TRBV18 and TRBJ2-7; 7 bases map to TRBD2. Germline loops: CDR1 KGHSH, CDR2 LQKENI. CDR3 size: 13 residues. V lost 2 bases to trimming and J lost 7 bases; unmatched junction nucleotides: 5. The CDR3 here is CASSPIRTSEQYV. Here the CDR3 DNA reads TGTGCCAGCTCACCAATCCGGACTAGTGAGCAGTACGTC.